This T cell receptor beta chain was sequenced during a study of control samples from healthy donors and cancer patients (dated by TCRdb to about 2020). This clone appeared a single time. The antigen it binds to is not known. No clone much larger than this one lies a single base away; base qualities are absent. The library was obtained by the immunoSEQ multiplex PCR assay. The immuneACCESS repertoire file appears here via TCRdb, limited to in-frame rearrangements. These files lack a portion of the clones; in checked studies, under half of the deficit traces to unresolved V genes, and the cause of the others is not known. This sample holds about 170,000 clones; approximately 92% were observed only once. Clones ranked in the top ten supply approximately 4% of the sample. CDR1 KGHSH and CDR2 LQKENI were looked up in the germline V gene. There are 16 amino acids in the CDR3, from cysteine to phenylalanine inclusive. Only CDR3 DNA remains: 48 bases, in frame from the first base. V and J lose 4 bases and 4 bases, and a span of 17 bases separates them.

Recombination linked TRBV18 to TRBJ1-5, and the D gene may be TRBD1, 5 bases matching. Sequencing was performed on blood. The clonotype originates from a woman aged 55-70 years in good health. This receptor carries the CDR3 CASSLSRDSSNQPQHF. DNA sequence: TGTGCCAGCTCACTCTCCCGGGACTCCTCAAATCAGCCCCAGCATTTT.